This entry lists 3 T cell receptor beta chains sequenced from one sample in a study of early T cells in non-severe SARS-CoV-2 infection. TCRdb itself ran the 5' RACE reads through MiXCR, one entry per CDR3 protein. The sample records 50,000 or so distinct CDR3 sequences, 3.5% to 5% being singletons. Sequenced sample: whole blood. Receptors originate from an adult who was a healthcare worker with PCR-confirmed SARS-CoV-2 infection or an uninfected control (not recorded which).

This clonotype appeared many times. V is TRBV9 and J is TRBJ2-5; D not certain. V was pared by 3 bases and J by 5 bases, with 11 bases between. The CDR3 runs to 13 residues. Germline CDR1 and CDR2: SGDLS and YYNGEE. Here the CDR3 reads CASSASNSETQYF. The CDR3 DNA follows: TGTGCCAGCAGCGCGTCAAATTCGGAGACCCAGTACTTC.

This clonotype was recorded many times. The CDR3 here is CASSVEGKEHEQFF. The CDR3 DNA sequence: TGTGCCAGCAGCGTAGAAGGGAAAGAGCATGAGCAGTTCTTC. The rearrangement links TRBV9 to TRBJ2-1; no clear D. The CDR3 loop spans 14 amino acids. The V gene's germline CDR1 is SGDLS and CDR2 YYNGEE. V gave up 0 bases and J gave up 8 bases, with 12 bases separating them.

Ten or more counts support this clonotype. This sequence joins TRBV24-1 and TRBJ2-3, with 11 bases aligning to TRBD2. In germline, CDR1 is KGHDR, CDR2 SFDVKD. The CDR3 is made up of 14 amino acids. The J segment lost 3 bases and the V segment lost 8 bases, leaving 3 bases of the junction unmatched. CDR3 DNA: TGTGCCACCAAGGCTAGCGGGGGGACAGATACGCAGTATTTT. The encoded protein is CATKASGGTDTQYF.